This T cell receptor beta chain is from a study of cytomegalovirus exposure and HLA in healthy donors. To note about this clone: Its antigen remains unidentified.

Study findings and constraints: Sequencing depth across donors, presence/absence analyses assumed, was roughly uniform.

Primers: 60 Vbeta forward and 13 Jbeta reverse. Using immunoSEQ multiplex PCR, the repertoire was profiled, and TCRdb retains in-frame clones only, with some absent. The repertoire holds more than 150,000 clones, with 75% as singletons. The material sequenced was PBMCs. The source of this sequence is a middle-aged woman in good health and CMV-seropositive.

The DNA of the CDR3 is TGTGCCAGCACCCAACAGGGGACCTATGGCTACACCTTC. This gives the protein CASTQQGTYGYTF. The chain is built from TRBV2 and TRBJ1-2; TRBD1 agrees at 7 bases. The J segment lost 4 bases and the V segment lost 7 bases, leaving 6 bases of the junction unmatched. Per the germline V gene, CDR1 is SNHLY and CDR2 is FYNNEI. This CDR3 has 13 amino acids.